This T cell receptor beta chain was sequenced during a study of tumor-infiltrating lymphocytes in primary liver carcinoma. Whole-study context: All patients, whether men or women, fell within 30 to 69 years of age. Tumor staging was T1-T3 N0M0; sizes spanned roughly 4.2 to 11 cm across.

Scientists recovered RNA and DNA together from roughly 20-30 mg of unsorted bulk tissue. Surgeons resected the patients' primary liver carcinomas. The CDR3 covers 11 residues. A constant-region primer primed TCR beta cDNA synthesis from 450 to 550 ng of total RNA. Nested multiplex PCR, run for three rounds with slightly modified ARM-PCR, yielded TCR beta libraries. TRBV1-TRBV30 forward primers and a C-beta reverse primer were used in the first two PCR rounds, which each ran for approximately 11 cycles. TCRdb called the multiplex PCR reads again in MiXCR, with one record for every CDR3 protein. The table lists roughly 120,000 distinct CDR3 sequences, 65% to 75% of them singletons. Details on this clonotype: Compared with germline, one end of the junction differs, possibly owing to a read error.

Sample: tumor-adjacent normal liver tissue. The receptor was isolated from a woman aged 55-75 years with primary liver carcinoma and hepatitis B virus infection. The V gene is TRBV12-3 or TRBV12-4, the J gene TRBJ2-3; the D is unclear. The CDR3 bases are TGTGCCAGCAGTTTGCTAGATACGCAATATTTT. Its protein product is CASSLLDTQYF.